This T cell receptor (beta chain) comes out of a study of T cells after yellow fever vaccination. Study conclusions and caveats: Reappearance after the booster was seen for most primary-vaccination clones, at 95% to 96% CD4 and 88% CD8. Repertoires obtained by FACS sorting could include abundant clonotypes that entered as contaminants from the bulk population.

There are 13 residues in the CDR3. Germline CDR1 SGHTA, CDR2 FQGNSA. Trimming left V 3 bases short and J 3 bases short, with 6 bases between. Conversion of TCR transcripts into cDNA relied on 5'RACE template switching, which added a universal primer site and UMIs. TCRdb called the 5' RACE reads again in MiXCR, with one record for every CDR3 protein. Of 500,000 to 650,000 distinct CDR3 sequences in the sample, roughly 13% are singletons; the top ten hold over 12%. This clonotype was recorded a few times. The target antigen is unknown. The receptor was derived from a young man who received the YFV17D yellow fever vaccine. Here the sequenced sample was PBMCs, taken on the day of the yellow fever booster vaccination. V gene TRBV7-2 combines with J gene TRBJ2-1; D unclear. CDR3 sequence: CASSFVGYNEQFF. In nucleotides, the CDR3 is TGTGCCAGCAGCTTCGTTGGCTACAATGAGCAGTTCTTC.